This TCR beta chain originates from a study of technical replicates of blood from several donors. Generated by immunoSEQ multiplex PCR, the TCRdb table keeps only in-frame clones and is missing some. Seen here are roughly 85,000 clones, over 85% observed once, and the top ten hold over 0.25%. Input material: T cells isolated from PBMCs. The receptor was isolated from a human donor in good health.

CDR3 region: CASSFSSYEQYF. DNA for the CDR3: TGTGCCAGCAGCTTTTCTAGCTACGAGCAGTACTTC. The chain recombines TRBV11-2 with TRBJ2-7; D call uncertain. Germline V lookup: CDR1 SGHAT, CDR2 FQNNGV. This CDR3 spans 12 amino acids. V was pared by 3 bases and J by 3 bases, with 6 bases between.